Listed here are 11 T cell receptor beta chains from one sample, sequenced in a study of OX40 agonist ivuxolimab in advanced cancers. Sequencing was performed with immunoSEQ multiplex PCR; in TCRdb, only in-frame clones are kept and a portion is missing. The table includes under 95,000 clones, about 84% detected once. Source: CD4+ or CD8+ T cells sorted from blood, taken in a trial of the OX40 agonist ivuxolimab. The receptors were sampled from an adult with an advanced solid tumor such as melanoma, head and neck, liver or kidney cancer.

The chain joins TRBV7-2 to TRBJ2-7; tentative D call: TRBD1 (5 bases). The CDR3 length is 14 residues. Trimming stripped 8 bases from V and 0 bases from J, with 14 bases between. Germline CDR1 is SGHTA and CDR2 is FQGNSA. In DNA form, the CDR3 reads TGTGCCAGCTCAGGGCAGGTGAGCTCCTACGAGCAGTACTTC. Encoded protein: CASSGQVSSYEQYF.

This clone was observed a handful of times. The rearrangement uses TRBV7-2 and TRBJ2-1; D gene unclear. CDR1 is SGHTA and CDR2 is FQGNSA in the germline V gene. Trimming shortened V by 3 bases and J by 3 bases, and 0 bases separated the two germline ends. The CDR3 sequence is 11 residues long. CDR3 amino acids: CASSFYNEQFF. DNA for the CDR3: TGTGCCAGCAGCTTCTACAATGAGCAGTTCTTC.

The chain uses TRBV5-1 and TRBJ1-1; tentative D call: TRBD1 (5 bases). Germline assignment: CDR1 SGHRS and CDR2 YFSETQ. The V and J ends lost 0 bases and 2 bases respectively, with 8 bases between them. This CDR3 comprises 14 residues. CDR3: CASSLGRGNTEAFF. The CDR3 nucleotides read TGCGCCAGCAGCTTGGGCCGGGGCAACACTGAAGCTTTCTTT.

This chain links TRBV30 with TRBJ1-1; no clear D. Germline assignment: CDR1 GTSNPN and CDR2 SVGIG (reference sequence). V dropped 2 bases and J dropped 8 bases, with 9 bases sitting between them. This CDR3 spans 11 amino acids. CDR3 sequence reads: CAWSRTQEAFF. The CDR3 nucleotides are TGTGCCTGGAGTCGTACCCAGGAAGCTTTCTTT.

This clone was observed once. V gene TRBV5-4 combines with J gene TRBJ2-5; TRBD1 matches 7 bases. V shed 2 bases, J shed 5 bases, and the junction held 9 bases outside the gene matches. There are 15 residues in the CDR3. Germline CDR1 is SGHNT and CDR2 is YYREEE (reference sequence). The CDR3 protein is CASSFSDRRSETQYF. DNA for the CDR3: TGTGCCAGCAGCTTTTCGGACAGGAGGTCGGAGACCCAGTACTTC.

V usage is TRBV30 and J usage is TRBJ1-2, with D unclear. Trimming pared 4 bases from V and 4 bases from J, leaving 13 bases between. CDR3 length: 13 amino acids. Germline CDR1 GTSNPN, CDR2 SVGIG (reference sequence). CDR3 sequence reads: CAWIGTAVYGYTF. Here the CDR3 DNA reads TGTGCCTGGATTGGCACCGCTGTCTATGGCTACACCTTC.

This chain uses TRBV4-1 with TRBJ1-2; no clear D gene. Trimming took 0 bases from V and 3 from J, leaving 14 bases between them. Germline V gives CDR1 MGHRA, CDR2 YSYEKL. CDR3 length equals 16 residues. In nucleotides, the CDR3 is TGCGCCAGCAGCCAAGATCACCGACTGACCTACTATGGCTACACCTTC. Its protein is CASSQDHRLTYYGYTF.

J is TRBJ2-2 and V is TRBV27; D gene uncertain. The V and J ends lost 5 bases and 7 bases respectively, with 23 bases between them. From germline, CDR1 is MNHEY and CDR2 SMNVEV (reference sequence). The CDR3 extends over 17 amino acids. CDR3 region: CASSPRLTGFWDGELFF. CDR3 nucleotides: TGTGCCAGCAGTCCCAGGTTAACGGGTTTCTGGGACGGGGAGCTGTTTTTT.

The CDR3 is CASSKGQGAVTGELFF. The CDR3 bases are TGCGCCAGCAGCAAAGGACAGGGGGCGGTCACCGGGGAGCTGTTTTTT. The rearrangement uses TRBV5-1 and TRBJ2-2; 11 bases fit TRBD1. Trimming cost V 4 bases and J 4 bases; bases outside gene matches: 6. The CDR3 contains 16 residues. Germline CDR1 reads SGHRS; CDR2 reads YFSETQ.

This sequence joins TRBV2 and TRBJ2-3; D may correspond to TRBD1 or TRBD2 (5 bases each). Trimming left V 7 bases short and J 6 bases short, with 11 bases between. The CDR3 extends over 12 amino acids. Germline V gene data show CDR1 as SNHLY and CDR2 as FYNNEI. CDR3 loop: CASTGPADTQYF. Written as DNA, the CDR3 is TGTGCCAGCACGGGACCGGCGGATACGCAGTATTTT.

This chain joins TRBV5-6 and TRBJ2-3, with 11 nucleotides matching TRBD2. CDR1 and CDR2 (germline): SGHDT, YYEEEE. CDR3 length equals 16 residues. V shed 0 bases, J shed 2 bases, and the junction held 2 bases outside the gene matches. CDR3 sequence (DNA): TGTGCCAGCAGCTTGGGACTAGCGGGGTTCACAGATACGCAGTATTTT. It encodes CASSLGLAGFTDTQYF.